This is a list of T cell receptor beta chains from one sample in a study of post-analysis software for immune sequencing data. TCRdb passed the PCR reads through MiXCR, listing each CDR3 protein once. Of some 190,000 distinct CDR3 sequences listed, approximately 28% are singletons. The sequenced material came from blood. The receptors shown here come from a girl aged 2-17 years with multiple sclerosis. Both conserved end residues are part of each CDR3. The order of the fields is clone size, V gene, J gene, D gene, CDR3 protein, CDR3 DNA. The D gene is left open where the match is weak. Not every row has a clone size; where given, it reads once, few, many or a size class.

many,TRBV5-1,TRBJ1-2,NA,CASSLHGEYGYTF,TGCGCCAGCAGCTTGCATGGGGAATATGGCTACACCTTC
NA,TRBV12-3/TRBV12-4,TRBJ1-1,NA,CASSLSPRGAGAFF,TGTGCCAGCAGTTTAAGTCCTCGGGGAGCCGGGGCTTTCTTT
NA,TRBV30,TRBJ2-1,TRBD2,CAWSVTRGSYNEQFF,TGTGCCTGGAGCGTGACGCGGGGGAGCTACAATGAGCAGTTCTTC
few,TRBV29-1,TRBJ1-2,NA,CSVLTRGSGYTF,TGCAGCGTCTTGACAAGGGGCTCAGGCTACACCTTC
few,TRBV7-9,TRBJ1-2,NA,CASSLRGSDYGYTF,TGTGCCAGCAGCTTACGGGGTTCGGACTATGGCTACACCTTC
many,TRBV24-1,TRBJ2-6,NA,CATSAGGEGANVLTF,TGTGCCACCAGTGCGGGGGGCGAAGGGGCCAACGTCCTGACTTTC
NA,TRBV20-1,TRBJ1-1,TRBD1,CSASPDRDTEAFF,TGCAGTGCTAGCCCGGACAGGGATACTGAAGCTTTCTTT
NA,TRBV2,TRBJ2-6,NA,CAITRYFGANVLTF,TGTGCCATAACTAGATACTTTGGGGCCAACGTCCTGACTTTC
NA,TRBV2,TRBJ2-5,TRBD1,CASSPVRGNEQYF,TGTGCCAGCAGCCCCGTCAGGGGGAATGAGCAGTACTTC
NA,TRBV14,TRBJ2-1,TRBD2,CASSHSKPPRLAGNYNEQFF,TGTGCCAGCAGCCACTCCAAACCTCCGCGACTAGCGGGGAACTACAATGAGCAGTTCTTC
many,TRBV29-1,TRBJ2-7,NA,CSGGTGTGLAHYEQYF,TGCAGCGGGGGGACAGGGACGGGACTAGCTCACTACGAGCAGTACTTC
NA,TRBV7-2,TRBJ2-1,NA,CASSYPKTGTYNEQFF,TGTGCCAGCAGTTACCCTAAAACAGGGACCTACAATGAGCAGTTCTTC
NA,TRBV7-2,TRBJ2-7,TRBD2,CASSLKAGPYEQYF,TGTGCCAGCAGCTTAAAAGCGGGACCCTACGAGCAGTACTTC
NA,TRBV14,TRBJ2-4,NA,CAGSQVGVGNIQYF,TGTGCCGGCAGCCAAGTTGGGGTAGGAAACATTCAGTACTTC
NA,TRBV6-1,TRBJ2-5,TRBD1,CASRLQGFRQETQYF,TGTGCCAGCAGATTACAGGGGTTTCGCCAAGAGACCCAGTACTTC
many,TRBV20-1,TRBJ2-1,NA,CSARDRSGKDEQFF,TGCAGTGCTAGAGATCGGAGTGGTAAGGATGAGCAGTTCTTC
once,TRBV20-1,TRBJ2-3,TRBD1,CSARQDRAAGTQYF,TGCAGTGCTAGGCAGGACAGGGCAGCCGGTACGCAGTATTTT
many,TRBV29-1,TRBJ2-1,NA,CSVGGVAFDEQFF,TGCAGCGTTGGGGGTGTTGCATTCGATGAGCAGTTCTTC
many,TRBV7-6,TRBJ2-7,TRBD2,CASSTSGRAEQYF,TGTGCCAGCAGCACTAGCGGGAGGGCCGAGCAGTACTTC
NA,TRBV7-9,TRBJ2-1,NA,CASSSGGGSSYNEQFF,TGTGCCAGCAGCTCCGGTGGGGGAAGCTCCTACAATGAGCAGTTCTTC
NA,TRBV5-1,TRBJ1-1,TRBD1,CASSWARGQDEAFF,TGCGCCAGCAGCTGGGCCAGGGGGCAAGATGAAGCTTTCTTT
many,TRBV12-3/TRBV12-4,TRBJ1-6,NA,CASSASPRAPLHF,TGTGCCAGCAGCGCCTCGCCGAGAGCACCCCTCCACTTT
few,TRBV5-1,TRBJ2-5,NA,CASSLKGGRGETQYF,TGCGCCAGCAGCTTGAAGGGGGGTCGGGGAGAGACCCAGTACTTC
few,TRBV2,TRBJ2-5,NA,CASSVRETQYF,TGTGCCAGCAGTGTGAGGGAGACCCAGTACTTC
NA,TRBV5-1,TRBJ2-1,NA,CASSSLAANSYNEQFF,TGCGCCAGCAGCTCCTTAGCGGCAAATTCCTACAATGAGCAGTTCTTC
many,TRBV7-8,TRBJ1-5,NA,CASSAREGNQPQHF,TGTGCCAGCAGCGCCAGAGAAGGGAATCAGCCCCAGCATTTT
many,TRBV7-2,TRBJ2-3,NA,CASSLSGLGAGDTQYF,TGTGCCAGCAGCCTGTCCGGGCTCGGTGCCGGGGATACGCAGTATTTT
NA,TRBV6-5,TRBJ1-1,NA,CASSEQNREGAFF,TGTGCCAGCAGTGAACAAAACAGGGAGGGAGCTTTCTTT
once,TRBV10-3,TRBJ2-2,TRBD2,CAIRSGLAGGQGVTGELFF,TGTGCCATCAGATCGGGACTAGCGGGAGGGCAAGGAGTGACCGGGGAGCTGTTTTTT
NA,TRBV21-1,TRBJ2-7,NA,CASRQEGEQYF,TGTGCCAGCAGGCAGGAAGGCGAGCAGTACTTC
many,TRBV5-1,TRBJ1-2,NA,CASRQKETGGYTF,TGCGCCAGCAGACAAAAGGAAACCGGTGGCTACACCTTC
many,TRBV6-1,TRBJ2-7,NA,CASVRAGASYEQYF,TGTGCCAGCGTAAGGGCGGGGGCCTCCTACGAGCAGTACTTC
once,TRBV20-1,TRBJ1-2,NA,CSAIVGLYGYTF,TGCAGTGCTATAGTGGGACTGTATGGCTACACCTTC
many,TRBV28,TRBJ2-3,TRBD2,CASSLTLAGGPDTQYF,TGTGCCAGCAGTTTAACCCTAGCGGGAGGGCCGGATACGCAGTATTTT
many,TRBV12-3/TRBV12-4,TRBJ1-2,NA,CASSSREVYGYTF,TGTGCCAGCAGTTCCCGAGAAGTGTATGGCTACACCTTC
once,TRBV18,TRBJ1-1,NA,CASSPSYLNTEAFF,TGTGCCAGCTCACCATCGTATTTGAACACTGAAGCTTTCTTT
NA,TRBV20-1,TRBJ2-7,TRBD2,CSARSSGLRSHEQYF,TGCAGTGCTAGAAGTTCGGGACTACGATCCCACGAGCAGTACTTC